The source of this T cell receptor beta chain is a study of T and B cells in COVID-19 patients. Study in general: At median age around 36 years, recovered patients were younger than active-infection patients at about 67.

Looked up from germline, CDR1 is SQVTM and CDR2 is ANQGSEA. The V end lost 6 bases, the J end lost 8 bases, and 18 bases lay between the germline ends. This CDR3 region has 13 residues. By share, this clonotype ranks as medium-sized. What it binds is not known. Multiplex PCR with BIOMED2 TRB-A/B primer pools amplified TRB rearrangements. TCRdb fed the multiplex PCR reads into MiXCR, producing one record per CDR3 protein. The table includes fewer than 10,000 distinct CDR3 sequences, approximately 30% detected once. Blood genomic DNA input for TRB amplification was about 250-550 ng. Points from the study as a whole: The recovered cohort had 2,300 or so exclusive TCR clusters, including some 33 low generation probability clusters.

J is TRBJ2-3 and V is TRBV29-1; D gene uncertain. Sequenced: blood. This TCR came from a human donor who had recovered from COVID-19. DNA for the CDR3: TGCAGCGTGGGGTCGGCCACCTCCGGTACGCAGTATTTT. As protein: CSVGSATSGTQYF.